The 20 T cell receptor beta chains in this list originate from one sample, sequenced in a study of shared clonotypes between healthy human individuals. Generated by immunoSEQ multiplex PCR, the TCRdb table keeps only in-frame clones and is missing some. The data hold approximately 810,000 clones, with about 91% observed a single time. Naive CD8 cells were CD45RO-negative, positively selected for CCR7, excluding terminally differentiated effector memory CD45RA+ cells. Sequenced material: naive CD8+ T cells sorted from blood. Receptors originate from a man aged 25-45 years in good health.

V and J are TRBV27 and TRBJ2-1; 7 bases fit TRBD2. The germline gives CDR1 MNHEY, CDR2 SMNVEV (reference sequence). V trimming: 8 bases; J trimming: 5 bases; junction bases outside the gene matches: 9. This CDR3 contains 14 residues. The DNA of the CDR3 is TGTGCCAGCTCCCGTGGCGGGAGCCACAATGAGCAGTTCTTC. Protein sequence: CASSRGGSHNEQFF.

With regard to this clone: Distinct nucleotide sequences in the sample also encode this CDR3. The V gene is TRBV11-2, the J gene TRBJ2-7, with D hard to call. V lost 4 bases to trimming and J lost 3 bases, with 7 bases between them. Germline V CDR1 and CDR2: SGHAT, FQNNGV. The CDR3 sequence is 12 residues long. As DNA, the CDR3 is TGTGCCAGCAGCTCGACGGACTACGAGCAGTACTTC. Its protein product is CASSSTDYEQYF.

J is TRBJ2-5 and V is TRBV10-3, with D tentatively TRBD2 (6 bases). The V gene lost 5 bases and the J gene lost 5 bases, with 12 bases spanning the gap. Per germline, CDR1 ENHRY and CDR2 SYGVKD. The CDR3 spans 13 residues. The CDR3 DNA sequence: TGTGCCATCAGTCGGGACTTCCCGGAGACCCAGTACTTC. Protein: CAISRDFPETQYF.

V and J are TRBV2 and TRBJ2-1; D gene ambiguous. The CDR3 is 17 amino acids. V lost 0 bases and J lost 1, with 13 bases in between. CDR1 is SNHLY and CDR2 is FYNNEI in the germline V gene. This CDR3 reads CASSEATSDGSYNEQFF. The CDR3 DNA reads as TGTGCCAGCAGTGAAGCCACCTCGGACGGTTCCTACAATGAGCAGTTCTTC.

The V and J genes are TRBV7-8 and TRBJ2-1; 7 positions match TRBD2. CDR1 and CDR2 from the germline V gene are SGHVS and FQNEAQ. V shed 2 bases and J 3 bases; nucleotides not matched to a gene: 7. The CDR3 is 16 amino acids. CDR3 sequence (DNA): TGTGCCAGCAGCTTATCACTAGCGATTCACTACAATGAGCAGTTCTTC. It encodes CASSLSLAIHYNEQFF.

The rearrangement joins TRBV29-1 to TRBJ2-3; unclear D gene. The germline gives CDR1 SQVTM, CDR2 ANQGSEA. This CDR3 is built from 14 residues. V was trimmed by 3 bases and J by 0 bases, leaving 10 bases between them. This CDR3 is CSVDGLASTDTQYF. The CDR3 DNA follows: TGCAGCGTTGACGGGCTGGCTAGCACAGATACGCAGTATTTT.

This chain connects TRBV9 to TRBJ2-7; 7 positions agree with TRBD2. The germline CDR1 and CDR2 sequences are SGDLS and YYNGEE. Trimming at V came to 0 bases and at J to 3 bases, leaving 3 bases not matched to a gene. The CDR3 covers 14 residues. CDR3 protein: CASSVESSGYEQYF. CDR3 coding DNA: TGTGCCAGCAGCGTAGAATCTAGCGGCTACGAGCAGTACTTC.

The J gene is TRBJ2-5, the V gene TRBV29-1, with D perhaps TRBD2 (5 bases). Trimming stripped 2 bases from V and 5 bases from J, with 9 bases between. CDR3 length: 12 residues. CDR1 is SQVTM and CDR2 is ANQGSEA in the germline V gene. The CDR3 DNA reads as TGCAGCGTTGAATCTGGGGAGGAGACCCAGTACTTC. Its protein is CSVESGEETQYF.

The chain links TRBV13 to TRBJ2-7; TRBD2 matches 9 bases. Trimming at V came to 5 bases and at J to 4 bases, leaving 9 bases not matched to a gene. CDR3 length: 15 amino acids. The V gene's germline CDR1 is PRHDT and CDR2 FYEKMQ (reference sequence). This CDR3 reads CASSNTGLASYEQYF. The DNA of the CDR3 is TGTGCCAGCAGCAACACGGGACTAGCATCTTACGAGCAGTACTTC. The full variable domain, its missing parts supplied by reference TRBV13 and TRBJ2-7, is AAGVIQSPRHLIKEKRETATLKCYPIPRHDTVYWYQQGPGQDPQFLISFYEKMQSDKGSIPDRFSAQQFSDYHSELNMSSLELGDSALYFCASSNTGLASYEQYFGPGTRLTVT.

The CDR3 spells CASSLGTSGSLSTDTQYF. CDR3 coding DNA: TGTGCCAGCAGCTTGGGGACTAGCGGGAGCCTGAGCACAGATACGCAGTATTTT. The chain employs TRBV11-2 and TRBJ2-3, with 14 bases aligning to TRBD2. J lost 0 bases, V lost 3 bases, and 5 bases had no gene match. The CDR3 covers 18 residues. Germline values: CDR1 SGHAT, CDR2 FQNNGV.

V and J are TRBV5-1 and TRBJ2-7; 7 bases are a match to TRBD1. Trimming took 4 bases from V and 2 from J; bases not matched to a gene: 6. There are 14 residues in the CDR3. Germline values: CDR1 SGHRS, CDR2 YFSETQ. CDR3 residues: CASSPRTGPYEQYF. The CDR3 region has the DNA TGCGCCAGCAGCCCACGGACAGGCCCCTACGAGCAGTACTTC.

CDR3 residues: CASSSHGTQYF. CDR3 DNA sequence: TGTGCCAGCAGCTCGCATGGGACCCAGTACTTC. V is TRBV7-6 and J is TRBJ2-5; the D is unclear. V was trimmed by 4 bases and J by 7 bases, leaving 7 bases between them. This CDR3 is built from 11 residues. Germline CDR1 and CDR2: SGHVS and FNYEAQ.

This clone has a single count. The sample has other DNA sequences that encode this CDR3 too. The chain is built from TRBV7-9 and TRBJ1-1; TRBD1 is a possible D gene (5 bases). This CDR3 has 12 residues. Trimming cost V 2 bases and J 7 bases, with 8 bases left between them. Germline V gives CDR1 SEHNR, CDR2 FQNEAQ (reference sequence). CDR3 sequence reads: CASSLLGGEAFF. The CDR3 DNA sequence: TGTGCCAGCAGCTTATTGGGGGGTGAAGCTTTCTTT.

This chain connects TRBV6-1 to TRBJ1-5; D not certain. Trimming removed 4 bases at V and 6 bases at J, with 28 bases between. In germline, CDR1 is MNHNS, CDR2 SASEGT. The CDR3 loop spans 19 amino acids. CDR3 region: CASSGSGERSSQMGQPQHF. As DNA, the CDR3 is TGTGCCAGCAGTGGTTCGGGCGAGAGAAGTAGTCAAATGGGTCAGCCCCAGCATTTT.

The chain recombines TRBV7-9 with TRBJ1-2; tentatively, D is TRBD1 (6 bases). Trimming took off 3 bases at V and 3 bases at J, with 14 bases between the two ends. Germline CDR1 reads SEHNR; CDR2 reads FQNEAQ (reference sequence). There are 15 residues in the CDR3. The CDR3 loop reads CASSFVLGADYGYTF. CDR3 DNA: TGTGCCAGCAGCTTCGTCCTGGGGGCGGACTATGGCTACACCTTC.

CDR3 coding DNA: TGTGCCAGCAGTTTGGCGGAGGCTAGCTTCTACGAGCAGTACTTC. Amino acid sequence: CASSLAEASFYEQYF. The chain is built from TRBV27 and TRBJ2-7, with D possibly being TRBD2 (5 bases). The CDR3 totals 15 residues. Looked up from germline, CDR1 is MNHEY and CDR2 is SMNVEV (reference sequence). Trimming pared 3 bases from V and 3 bases from J, leaving 15 bases between.

This chain links TRBV19 with TRBJ2-5; D tentatively fits TRBD1 or TRBD2 (5 bases each). This CDR3 region has 14 residues. Germline CDR1 and CDR2: LNHDA and SQIVND (reference sequence). V was cut by 10 bases and J by 0 bases, with 15 bases left in between. This CDR3 reads CATSREMDQETQYF. CDR3 coding DNA: TGTGCCACGAGCAGGGAGATGGACCAAGAGACCCAGTACTTC. Full variable domain (outside the CDR3, taken from reference TRBV19 and TRBJ2-5): DGGITQSPKYLFRKEGQNVTLSCEQNLNHDAMYWYRQDPGQGLRLIYYSQIVNDFQKGDIAEGYSVSREKKESFPLTVTSAQKNPTAFYLCATSREMDQETQYFGPGTRLLVL.

The chain has TRBV15 and TRBJ2-3, with D perhaps matching TRBD1 or TRBD2 (5 bases each). CDR3 length equals 15 residues. The ends were cut back, 5 bases at V and 2 bases at J, with 14 bases in the middle. In germline, CDR1 is LNHNV, CDR2 YYDKDF (reference sequence). CDR3 sequence: CATSSTLGVTDTQYF. The CDR3 nucleotides are TGTGCCACCAGCTCCACACTGGGGGTCACAGATACGCAGTATTTT.

This rearrangement joins TRBV11-1 to TRBJ2-1, with D possibly being TRBD2 (6 bases). Germline V CDR1 and CDR2: SGHAT, FQDESV (reference sequence). The CDR3 consists of 15 residues. V lost 3 bases and J 3 bases, leaving 12 bases between the germline ends. Written as DNA, the CDR3 is TGTGCCAGCAGCTTCCCGGGACTGATCTACAATGAGCAGTTCTTC. This translates into CASSFPGLIYNEQFF. Variable domain in full (rest from reference TRBV11-1 and TRBJ2-1): EAEVAQSPRYKITEKSQAVAFWCDPISGHATLYWYRQILGQGPELLVQFQDESVVDDSQLPKDRFSAERLKGVDSTLKIQPAELGDSAMYLCASSFPGLIYNEQFFGPGTRLTVL.

This chain links TRBV9 with TRBJ1-4; D call uncertain. The CDR3 is 12 amino acids. The germline CDR1 and CDR2 sequences are SGDLS and YYNGEE. Trimming stripped 2 bases from V and 12 bases from J, with 11 bases between. Here the CDR3 reads CASSVTDGELFF. CDR3 DNA sequence: TGTGCCAGCAGCGTCACCGACGGGGAACTGTTTTTT.